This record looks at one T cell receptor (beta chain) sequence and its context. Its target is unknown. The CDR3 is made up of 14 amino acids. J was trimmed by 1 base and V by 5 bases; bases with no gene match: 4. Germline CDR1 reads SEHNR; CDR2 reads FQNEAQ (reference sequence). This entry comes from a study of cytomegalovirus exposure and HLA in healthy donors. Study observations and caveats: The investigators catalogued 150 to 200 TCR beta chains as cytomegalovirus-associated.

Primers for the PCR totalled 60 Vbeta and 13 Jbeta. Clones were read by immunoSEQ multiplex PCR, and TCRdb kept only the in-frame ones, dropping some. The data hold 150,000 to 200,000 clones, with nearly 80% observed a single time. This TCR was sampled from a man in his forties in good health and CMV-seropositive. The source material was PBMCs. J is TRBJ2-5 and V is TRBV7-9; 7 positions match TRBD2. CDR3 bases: TGTGCCAGCAGCCTCGGACTAGGCCAAGAGACCCAGTACTTC. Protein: CASSLGLGQETQYF.